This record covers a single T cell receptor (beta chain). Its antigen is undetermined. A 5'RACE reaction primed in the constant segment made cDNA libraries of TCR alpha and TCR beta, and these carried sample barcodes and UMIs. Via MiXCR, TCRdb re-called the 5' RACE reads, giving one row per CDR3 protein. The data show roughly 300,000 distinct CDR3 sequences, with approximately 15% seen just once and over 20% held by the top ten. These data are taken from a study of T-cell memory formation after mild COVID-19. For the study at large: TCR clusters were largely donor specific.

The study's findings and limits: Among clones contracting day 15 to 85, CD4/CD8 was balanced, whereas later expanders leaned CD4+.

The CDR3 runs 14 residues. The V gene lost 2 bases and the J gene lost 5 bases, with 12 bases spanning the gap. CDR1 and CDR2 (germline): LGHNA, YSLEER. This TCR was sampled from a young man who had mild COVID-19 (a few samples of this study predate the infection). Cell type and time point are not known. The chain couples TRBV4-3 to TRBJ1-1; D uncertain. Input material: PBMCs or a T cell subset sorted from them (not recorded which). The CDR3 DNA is TGCGCCAGCAGCCAATCACAGATTAAAACTGAAGCTTTCTTT. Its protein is CASSQSQIKTEAFF.